The present entry profiles one T cell receptor beta chain with its context. The entry originates in a study of blood T cell repertoires in COVID-19. The repertoire was sequenced with immunoSEQ multiplex PCR; TCRdb's copy has only in-frame clones and lacks some. The profile shows 200,000 to 250,000 clones, 65% to 85% of them singletons. This receptor was obtained from a woman in her 30s with COVID-19, enrolled during active disease. Sequencing used peripheral blood.

The CDR3 is CASSQGGESPLHF. CDR3 nucleotides: TGTGCCAGCAGCCAAGGTGGGGAGTCACCCCTCCACTTT. The V gene is TRBV3-1 (or the pseudogene TRBV3-2), the J gene TRBJ1-6; no definite D call. CDR1 is LGHDT, CDR2 YNNKEL, per germline (reference sequence). The CDR3 has 13 residues. V was clipped by 1 base and J by 10 bases, with 8 bases between them.